This TCR beta chain was recorded in a study of neurological immune-mediated disorders. Study-wide findings and caveats: The expanded clones of different subjects shared no CDR3 amino acid sequences (suggesting private repertoires in all groups).

The team produced cDNA through 5'RACE using 10-nucleotide random UMIs. TCRdb called the 5' RACE reads again in MiXCR, with one record for every CDR3 protein. The sample lists more than 30,000 distinct CDR3 sequences; less than 15% were seen once. The CDR3 length is 13 residues. Germline V CDR1 and CDR2: SGHTA, FQGNSA. The trim removed 4 bases at V and 5 bases at J, leaving 2 bases unmatched. The sample holds many counts of this clonotype. The target antigen is unknown. Indicated time point: longitudinal time-point 2. Blood bank volunteers in Maryland, USA, served as healthy controls. The sequenced sample consisted of PBMCs. This chain links TRBV7-2 with TRBJ2-7; 10 bases map to TRBD2. The sequence was obtained from a woman in her forties in good health. The CDR3 loop reads CASSWLAGDEQYF. CDR3 nucleotide sequence: TGTGCCAGCAGCTGGCTAGCGGGGGACGAGCAGTACTTC.